The next 22 T cell receptor beta chains were all read from a single sample in a study of fetal regulatory T cell absence and autoimmunity. Libraries were prepared by immunoSEQ multiplex PCR; TCRdb keeps only in-frame clonotypes and omits some of them. The sample holds more than 90,000 clones, approximately 75% seen once. Sequencing input: pancreas tissue. All receptors derive from a male donor with IPEX syndrome.

This chain connects TRBV7-9 to TRBJ1-3; the match to TRBD1 covers 9 bases. CDR1 SEHNR and CDR2 FQNEAQ come from the germline V gene (reference sequence). The CDR3 loop spans 17 amino acids. The V and J ends lost 5 bases and 0 bases, in that order; junction bases with no gene match: 8. CDR3 loop: CASSIRDRAFSGNTIYF. The CDR3 bases are TGTGCCAGCAGCATCCGGGACAGGGCCTTCTCTGGAAACACCATATATTTT.

The rearrangement uses TRBV18 and TRBJ1-1; 8 bases map to TRBD1. The CDR3 covers 13 residues. The germline V gene encodes CDR1 KGHSH and CDR2 LQKENI. V shed 4 bases and J 3 bases; nucleotides not matched to a gene: 1. As DNA, the CDR3 is TGTGCCAGCTCACAACAGGGGGACACTGAAGCTTTCTTT. Translating gives CASSQQGDTEAFF.

The chain is built from TRBV4-3 and TRBJ1-1; D possibly corresponds to TRBD1 (5 bases). The germline gives CDR1 LGHNA, CDR2 YSLEER. This CDR3 contains 15 residues. Deletions cut 5 bases from V and 1 base from J, with 14 bases between. The CDR3 loop is CASSDWSTANTEAFF. Here the CDR3 DNA reads TGCGCCAGCAGCGACTGGTCGACAGCGAACACTGAAGCTTTCTTT.

V is TRBV27 and J is TRBJ1-5; a weak D match, TRBD1 (5 bases). Germline V lookup: CDR1 MNHEY, CDR2 SMNVEV (reference sequence). The CDR3 length is 15 residues. Trimming removed 3 bases at V and 5 bases at J, with 14 bases between. In DNA, the CDR3 is TGTGCCAGCAGTTTCTCGGGAAGGGGCGATCAGCCCCAGCATTTT. It codes for CASSFSGRGDQPQHF.

The V call is TRBV5-6, the J call TRBJ2-7; D not certain. V was clipped by 3 bases and J by 7 bases, with 20 bases between them. CDR1 and CDR2 from the germline V gene are SGHDT and YYEEEE. The CDR3 is 15 amino acids. The CDR3 nucleotides read TGTGCCAGCAGCTGGGCATACGGGCCCCCTTGGGAGCAGTACTTC. Translating gives CASSWAYGPPWEQYF.

The chain links TRBV2 to TRBJ2-7; D uncertain. The V and J ends lost 7 bases and 2 bases respectively, with 3 bases between them. This CDR3 has 10 amino acids. The germline V gene has CDR1 SNHLY and CDR2 FYNNEI. CDR3 nucleotide sequence: TGTGCCAGCACGACCTACGAGCAGTACTTC. Translated: CASTTYEQYF.

The rearrangement links TRBV6-6 to TRBJ1-5; perhaps TRBD1 as D (5 bases). Germline V gene sequence: CDR1 MNHNY, CDR2 SVGAGI (reference sequence). The V gene lost 6 bases and the J gene lost 1 base, with 10 bases spanning the gap. The CDR3 is made up of 14 amino acids. The CDR3 protein is CASRQVSSNQPQHF. In DNA, the CDR3 is TGTGCCAGCAGACAGGTCTCGAGCAATCAGCCCCAGCATTTT.

V and J are TRBV5-6 and TRBJ1-2; tentative D call: TRBD1 (5 bases). This CDR3 is built from 14 residues. V lost 0 bases to trimming and J lost 4 bases, with 10 bases between them. Germline V lookup: CDR1 SGHDT, CDR2 YYEEEE. CDR3 protein: CASSLAGSSYGYTF. CDR3 coding DNA: TGTGCCAGCAGCTTGGCAGGGTCGAGCTATGGCTACACCTTC.

This clone came up a few times. This chain links TRBV19 with TRBJ2-7; no reliable D call. Trimming left V 5 bases short and J 2 bases short, with 10 bases between. The V gene's germline CDR1 is LNHDA and CDR2 SQIVND (reference sequence). The CDR3 covers 13 residues. As DNA, the CDR3 is TGTGCCAGTAGTTCATCAGGCCCCTACGAGCAGTACTTC. Translation: CASSSSGPYEQYF.

This clone was picked up a small number of times. The chain uses TRBV5-1 and TRBJ2-1; 15 bases fit TRBD2. Losses at the gene ends were 4 bases for V and 6 bases for J; bases not matched to a gene: 5. Germline V gene sequence: CDR1 SGHRS, CDR2 YFSETQ. The CDR3 sequence is 16 residues long. CDR3 bases: TGCGCCAGCAGCCTTAGGACTAGCGGGAGGGCCAATGAGCAGTTCTTC. This gives the protein CASSLRTSGRANEQFF. The complete variable domain, with remaining parts taken from reference TRBV5-1 and TRBJ2-1, reads KAGVTQTPRYLIKTRGQQVTLSCSPISGHRSVSWYQQTPGQGLQFLFEYFSETQRNKGNFPGRFSGRQFSNSRSEMNVSTLELGDSALYLCASSLRTSGRANEQFFGPGTRLTVL.

This clone was counted a single time. This sequence joins TRBV6-6 and TRBJ2-7; D gene unclear. The CDR3 has 12 amino acids. Germline V gene lookup returns CDR1 MNHNY and CDR2 SVGAGI (reference sequence). V gave up 0 bases and J gave up 6 bases, with 6 bases separating them. In DNA form, the CDR3 reads TGTGCCAGCAGTTACTCTAACCCCGAGCAGTACTTC. It specifies CASSYSNPEQYF.

This sequence joins TRBV18 and TRBJ2-2, with 9 bases identical to TRBD1. In germline, CDR1 is KGHSH, CDR2 LQKENI. V shed 3 bases, J shed 5 bases, and the junction held 1 base outside the gene matches. This CDR3 is 14 amino acids long. The chain's CDR3 is CASSPDRGTGELFF. Here the CDR3 DNA reads TGTGCCAGCTCACCCGACAGGGGGACCGGGGAGCTGTTTTTT.

The sample holds one count of this clone. The V and J genes are TRBV6-6 and TRBJ2-2, with D perhaps TRBD2 (6 bases). Looked up from germline, CDR1 is MNHNY and CDR2 is SVGAGI (reference sequence). V was shortened by 6 bases and J by 1 base, with 9 bases between the two germline ends. CDR3 length: 14 amino acids. CDR3 nucleotides: TGTGCCAGCAGCCGGGACTGGAACACCGGGGAGCTGTTTTTT. It translates to CASSRDWNTGELFF.

This chain joins TRBV5-1 and TRBJ1-3; D unresolved. Germline lookup yields CDR1 SGHRS and CDR2 YFSETQ. With 0 bases removed from V and 0 bases from J, the gap between germline ends came to 4 bases. The CDR3 has 14 amino acids. CDR3 DNA: TGCGCCAGCAGCTTGGACAGCTCTGGAAACACCATATATTTT. It yields the protein CASSLDSSGNTIYF.

The chain employs TRBV6-5 and TRBJ2-7; D is ambiguous. Germline V CDR1 and CDR2: MNHEY, SVGAGI. The V end was cut by 5 bases, the J end by 4 bases, with 12 bases between. The CDR3 has 13 amino acids. The CDR3 DNA reads TGTGCCAGCAGTGAGGCCGTGGGGTACGAGCAGTACTTC. Translating gives CASSEAVGYEQYF.

The rearrangement uses TRBV6-4 and TRBJ2-3; no clear D gene. The CDR3 sequence is 13 residues long. Per the germline V gene, CDR1 is MRHNA and CDR2 is SNTAGT. Trimming stripped 4 bases from V and 6 bases from J, with 11 bases between. The CDR3 is CASSAFPWDTQYF. The CDR3 DNA follows: TGTGCCAGCAGTGCTTTTCCTTGGGATACGCAGTATTTT.

The chain uses TRBV21-1 and TRBJ1-6; the D segment call TRBD1 is taken from the table without a DNA check. TRBV21-1 is marked as a pseudogene. The CDR3 contains 18 residues. The chain's CDR3 is CASSTRDTRHGINSPLHF. In DNA form, the CDR3 reads TGTGCCAGCAGCACTCGGGACACCCGCCATGGCATTAATTCACCCCTCCACTTT.

This clone showed up just once. The chain combines TRBV11-2 with TRBJ2-5, with D tentatively TRBD2 (5 bases). The CDR3 has 16 residues. Trimming took off 2 bases at V and 1 base at J, with 14 bases between the two ends. In germline, CDR1 is SGHAT, CDR2 FQNNGV. The CDR3 bases are TGTGCCAGCAGCTTAAATCGGCTAGCCCCCCAAGAGACCCAGTACTTC. The encoded protein is CASSLNRLAPQETQYF.

This clone was counted a few times. The chain employs TRBV4-1 and TRBJ2-1; no firm D call. The CDR3 loop spans 15 amino acids. The germline CDR1 and CDR2 sequences are MGHRA and YSYEKL. V lost 1 base and J lost 5, with 12 bases in between. CDR3 in amino acids: CASSQALPGHNEQFF. The CDR3 DNA reads as TGCGCCAGCAGCCAAGCGCTACCCGGCCACAATGAGCAGTTCTTC.

This rearrangement joins TRBV4-3 to TRBJ2-5, with 8 bases that match TRBD1. Germline V gene data show CDR1 as LGHNA and CDR2 as YSLEER. CDR3 size: 13 residues. V shed 3 bases, J shed 3 bases, and the junction held 0 bases outside the gene matches. CDR3 nucleotides: TGCGCCAGCAGCCAGGACAGGGAAGAGACCCAGTACTTC. Translated: CASSQDREETQYF.

This chain connects TRBV5-6 to TRBJ2-7; 8 bases agree with TRBD2. V lost 0 bases, J lost 6 bases, and 5 bases stayed unmatched. This CDR3 has 14 amino acids. Germline V lookup: CDR1 SGHDT, CDR2 YYEEEE. DNA of the CDR3: TGTGCCAGCAGCTTGGGACTAGCGAGCCTCGAGCAGTACTTC. Translating it yields CASSLGLASLEQYF.

This clone was counted between two and nine times. The gene calls are TRBV7-9 and TRBJ1-2; 9 nucleotides line up with TRBD1. Germline V gene data show CDR1 as SEHNR and CDR2 as FQNEAQ (reference sequence). J lost 4 bases, V lost 7 bases, and 13 bases had no gene match. This CDR3 is 16 amino acids long. CDR3 amino acids: CASTLGPNRGPYGYTF. The CDR3 DNA is TGTGCCAGCACCCTTGGCCCAAACAGGGGGCCCTATGGCTACACCTTC.